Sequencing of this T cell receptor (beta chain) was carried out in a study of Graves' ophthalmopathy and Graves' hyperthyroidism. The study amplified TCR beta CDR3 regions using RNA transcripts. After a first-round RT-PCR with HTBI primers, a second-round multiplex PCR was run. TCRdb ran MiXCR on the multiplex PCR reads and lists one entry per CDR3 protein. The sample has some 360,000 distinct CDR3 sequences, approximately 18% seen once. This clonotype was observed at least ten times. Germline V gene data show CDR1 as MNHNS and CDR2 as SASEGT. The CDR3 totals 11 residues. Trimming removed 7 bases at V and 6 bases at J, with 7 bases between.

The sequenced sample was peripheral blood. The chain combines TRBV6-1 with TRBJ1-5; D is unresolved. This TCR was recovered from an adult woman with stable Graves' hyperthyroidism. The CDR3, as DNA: TGTGCCAGCACTGCAGGTCAGCCCCAGCATTTT. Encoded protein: CASTAGQPQHF.